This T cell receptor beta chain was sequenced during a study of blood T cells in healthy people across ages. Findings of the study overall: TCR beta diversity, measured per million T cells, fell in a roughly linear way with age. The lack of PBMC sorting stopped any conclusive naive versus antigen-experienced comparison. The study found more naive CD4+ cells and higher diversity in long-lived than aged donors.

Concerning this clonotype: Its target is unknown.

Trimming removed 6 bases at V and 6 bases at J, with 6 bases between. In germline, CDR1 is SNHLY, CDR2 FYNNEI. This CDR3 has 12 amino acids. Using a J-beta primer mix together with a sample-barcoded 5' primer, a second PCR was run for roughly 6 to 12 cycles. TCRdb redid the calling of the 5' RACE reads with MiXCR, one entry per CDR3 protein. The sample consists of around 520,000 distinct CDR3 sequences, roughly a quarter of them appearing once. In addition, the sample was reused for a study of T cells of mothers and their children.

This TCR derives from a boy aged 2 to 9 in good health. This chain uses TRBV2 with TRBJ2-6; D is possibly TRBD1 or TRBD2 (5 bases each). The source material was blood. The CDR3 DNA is TGTGCCAGCAGGGGGGAGGCCAACGTCCTGACTTTC. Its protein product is CASRGEANVLTF.